Described below is a single T cell receptor beta chain sequence and its context. This sample is part of a study of blood T cell repertoires in COVID-19. Whole-study context: Researchers got acute and convalescent COVID-19 samples from the United States, Italy and Spain.

The ends lost 6 bases at V and 9 bases at J; junction bases unmatched: 8. Per germline, CDR1 ENHRY and CDR2 SYGVKD. The CDR3 loop spans 14 amino acids. Data came from immunoSEQ multiplex PCR; TCRdb stores just in-frame clones and leaves some out. The sample holds over 120,000 clones, 85% seen once. The sample consisted of peripheral blood. V and J are TRBV10-3 and TRBJ1-6; TRBD1 aligns across 7 bases. The clonotype comes from a human donor with acute or convalescent COVID-19. The donor label of this sample is uncertain. CDR3 sequence (DNA): TGTGCCATCAGATCCGGGACAGAGAGTTCACCCCTCCACTTT. As protein: CAIRSGTESSPLHF.